Listed below are T cell receptor beta chains from one sample, sequenced in a study of cytomegalovirus exposure and HLA in healthy donors. Sequenced by immunoSEQ multiplex PCR; TCRdb stores in-frame clones only, minus some. Of 93,000 or so clones listed, 60% to 85% are singletons. Material: PBMCs. The receptors stem from a man aged 50 or older in good health and CMV-seropositive. The CDR3 runs from the conserved cysteine through the conserved F or W. The order of the fields is V gene, J gene, CDR3 length, clone size, D gene, CDR3 protein, CDR3 DNA. D genes are given only for firm matches. Clone size is shown for a subset of rows, as once, few, many or a class of expanded clone.

V: TRBV2; J: TRBJ1-6; length: 17; size: -; D: TRBD1; CDR3: CASSELGQGAKNSPLHF; DNA: TGTGCCAGCAGTGAATTGGGACAGGGGGCGAAAAATTCACCCCTCCACTTT
V: TRBV6-4; J: TRBJ1-5; length: 14; size: -; D: -; CDR3: CASSDLRVLQPQHF; DNA: TGTGCCAGCAGTGACTTGAGGGTCTTGCAGCCCCAGCATTTT
V: TRBV28; J: TRBJ1-1; length: 16; size: -; D: TRBD1; CDR3: CASMELGQVVGTEAFF; DNA: TGTGCCAGCATGGAGTTGGGACAGGTAGTAGGCACTGAAGCTTTCTTT
V: TRBV25-1; J: TRBJ2-5; length: 10; size: -; D: -; CDR3: CASAARGKYF; DNA: TGTGCCAGCGCCGCCAGAGGGAAGTACTTC
V: TRBV5-1; J: TRBJ2-7; length: 15; size: -; D: -; CDR3: CASSLGGNLGGEQYF; DNA: TGCGCCAGCAGCTTGGGGGGGAACTTGGGGGGCGAGCAGTACTTC
V: TRBV5-1; J: TRBJ2-1; length: 14; size: few; D: TRBD2; CDR3: CASSLGTSGSEQFF; DNA: TGCGCCAGCAGCTTGGGGACTAGCGGGAGCGAGCAGTTCTTC
V: TRBV7-2; J: TRBJ1-2; length: 16; size: -; D: -; CDR3: CASSLGGGRTGSGYTF; DNA: TGTGCCAGCAGCTTAGGAGGGGGTCGGACTGGTTCTGGCTACACCTTC
V: TRBV6-5; J: TRBJ2-7; length: 15; size: once; D: -; CDR3: CASRSGTGSSYEQYF; DNA: TGTGCCAGCAGGAGCGGGACAGGATCCTCCTACGAGCAGTACTTC
V: TRBV11-2; J: TRBJ2-7; length: 13; size: -; D: -; CDR3: CASSFRRSYEQYF; DNA: TGTGCCAGCAGCTTCAGAAGGAGCTACGAGCAGTACTTC
V: TRBV5-1; J: TRBJ1-5; length: 15; size: -; D: -; CDR3: CASSPVPGGNQPQHF; DNA: TGCGCCAGCAGTCCCGTCCCAGGCGGCAATCAGCCCCAGCATTTT
V: TRBV7-9; J: TRBJ1-1; length: 16; size: -; D: -; CDR3: CASSLAPRTPNTEAFF; DNA: TGTGCCAGCAGCTTAGCGCCCCGGACACCGAACACTGAAGCTTTCTTT
V: TRBV5-1; J: TRBJ2-7; length: 14; size: -; D: TRBD1; CDR3: CASSRDRKSDEQYF; DNA: TGCGCCAGCAGCAGGGACAGGAAATCCGACGAGCAGTACTTC
V: TRBV29-1; J: TRBJ1-5; length: 13; size: -; D: TRBD1; CDR3: CSVGDRGFQPQHF; DNA: TGCAGCGTTGGGGACAGGGGGTTTCAGCCCCAGCATTTT
V: TRBV7-8; J: TRBJ2-7; length: 14; size: -; D: TRBD1; CDR3: CATYPGTVSYEQYF; DNA: TGTGCCACCTATCCCGGGACAGTCTCCTACGAGCAGTACTTC
V: TRBV6-1; J: TRBJ2-5; length: 14; size: -; D: TRBD1; CDR3: CASSAGQGEETQYF; DNA: TGTGCCAGCAGCGCCGGACAGGGGGAAGAGACCCAGTACTTC
V: TRBV27; J: TRBJ2-7; length: 14; size: -; D: -; CDR3: CASSLTIHDYEQYF; DNA: TGTGCCAGCAGTCTCACTATTCATGACTACGAGCAGTACTTC
V: TRBV7-3; J: TRBJ2-7; length: 15; size: -; D: -; CDR3: CASSLGPGSTYEQYF; DNA: TGTGCCAGCAGCTTAGGGCCGGGATCTACCTACGAGCAGTACTTC
V: TRBV29-1; J: TRBJ1-5; length: 12; size: -; D: TRBD1; CDR3: CSAGTGGQPQHF; DNA: TGCAGCGCCGGGACAGGGGGCCAGCCCCAGCATTTT
V: TRBV11-2; J: TRBJ1-3; length: 16; size: -; D: -; CDR3: CASTSQLRDSGNTIYF; DNA: TGTGCCAGCACCTCCCAACTCCGGGACTCTGGAAACACCATATATTTT
V: TRBV7-6; J: TRBJ2-7; length: 16; size: -; D: TRBD1; CDR3: CASSLESDRGFSEQYF; DNA: TGTGCCAGCAGCTTAGAGTCAGACAGGGGGTTTAGCGAGCAGTACTTC
V: TRBV7-9; J: TRBJ1-1; length: 15; size: -; D: TRBD1; CDR3: CASSGDRGLNTEAFF; DNA: TGTGCCAGCAGCGGAGACAGGGGGCTGAACACTGAAGCTTTCTTT
V: TRBV7-8; J: TRBJ1-2; length: 12; size: -; D: -; CDR3: CASSTQRGGYTF; DNA: TGTGCCAGCAGCACCCAGCGAGGAGGCTACACCTTC
V: TRBV5-1; J: TRBJ2-1; length: 15; size: -; D: TRBD1; CDR3: CASTLQGLGYNEQFF; DNA: TGCGCCAGCACCCTACAGGGGTTGGGATACAATGAGCAGTTCTTC
V: TRBV28; J: TRBJ2-3; length: 15; size: -; D: TRBD1; CDR3: CASSQRTGGTDTQYF; DNA: TGTGCCAGCAGTCAAAGGACAGGGGGAACAGATACGCAGTATTTT
V: TRBV27; J: TRBJ2-1; length: 18; size: -; D: TRBD2; CDR3: CASSPRTSGIKIDNEQFF; DNA: TGTGCCAGCAGTCCTAGGACTAGCGGGATTAAAATTGACAATGAGCAGTTCTTC
V: TRBV7-8; J: TRBJ2-3; length: 15; size: -; D: -; CDR3: CASSLPWDSADTQYF; DNA: TGTGCCAGCAGCTTACCCTGGGATAGCGCAGATACGCAGTATTTT
V: TRBV5-5; J: TRBJ2-4; length: 16; size: -; D: TRBD1; CDR3: CASSGTGIGAKNIQYF; DNA: TGTGCCAGCAGCGGGACAGGGATTGGGGCCAAAAACATTCAGTACTTC
V: TRBV28; J: TRBJ1-2; length: 15; size: -; D: TRBD1; CDR3: CASRRGQGAVDGYTF; DNA: TGTGCCAGCAGAAGGGGACAGGGGGCGGTAGATGGCTACACCTTC
V: TRBV7-2; J: TRBJ2-1; length: 14; size: -; D: TRBD2; CDR3: CASSRGGGYNEQFF; DNA: TGTGCCAGCAGCCGTGGGGGGGGCTACAATGAGCAGTTCTTC
V: TRBV5-1; J: TRBJ2-7; length: 13; size: few; D: -; CDR3: CASSSARGYEQYF; DNA: TGCGCCAGCAGCTCCGCACGAGGCTACGAGCAGTACTTC
V: TRBV6-4; J: TRBJ2-2; length: 16; size: -; D: TRBD2; CDR3: CASSESGTSGPGELFF; DNA: TGTGCCAGCAGTGAATCCGGGACTAGCGGGCCCGGGGAGCTGTTTTTT
V: TRBV19; J: TRBJ1-2; length: 15; size: few; D: -; CDR3: CASTLGDTKGYGYTF; DNA: TGTGCCAGTACCCTCGGGGACACCAAGGGCTATGGCTACACCTTC
V: TRBV6-5; J: TRBJ2-7; length: 15; size: -; D: -; CDR3: CASSGARVSPYEQYF; DNA: TGTGCCAGCAGTGGGGCCCGCGTCTCTCCCTACGAGCAGTACTTC
V: TRBV5-4; J: TRBJ2-7; length: 15; size: few; D: TRBD2; CDR3: CASGHSWGLVHEQYF; DNA: TGTGCCAGCGGGCATTCTTGGGGACTAGTCCACGAGCAGTACTTC
V: TRBV5-1; J: TRBJ1-4; length: 15; size: -; D: -; CDR3: CASSLRGTYNEKLFF; DNA: TGCGCCAGCAGCTTGAGGGGTACTTATAATGAAAAACTGTTTTTT
V: TRBV6-1; J: TRBJ2-7; length: 15; size: -; D: -; CDR3: CASSPSQGRSYEQYF; DNA: TGTGCCAGCAGCCCCTCCCAGGGTCGCTCCTACGAGCAGTACTTC
V: TRBV5-1; J: TRBJ2-3; length: 16; size: -; D: TRBD1; CDR3: CASSPGGQANTDTQYF; DNA: TGCGCCAGCAGCCCTGGCGGACAGGCAAACACAGATACGCAGTATTTT
V: TRBV7-9; J: TRBJ1-2; length: 12; size: -; D: TRBD1; CDR3: CAGDRSDYGYTF; DNA: TGTGCTGGGGACAGGAGCGACTATGGCTACACCTTC
V: TRBV9; J: TRBJ1-1; length: 14; size: -; D: -; CDR3: CASSVQGGNTEAFF; DNA: TGTGCCAGCAGCGTGCAGGGAGGGAACACTGAAGCTTTCTTT
V: TRBV5-4; J: TRBJ2-7; length: 15; size: -; D: TRBD2; CDR3: CASSSYSGSGYEQYF; DNA: TGTGCCAGCAGCTCCTATAGCGGGAGTGGGTACGAGCAGTACTTC
V: TRBV19; J: TRBJ2-7; length: 11; size: -; D: -; CDR3: CASSSGAKQYF; DNA: TGTGCCAGTAGTAGTGGGGCGAAGCAGTACTTC
V: TRBV11-2; J: TRBJ2-1; length: 16; size: -; D: TRBD2; CDR3: CASSPLTSGIGNEQFF; DNA: TGTGCCAGCAGCCCCCTGACTAGCGGGATCGGGAATGAGCAGTTCTTC
V: TRBV5-1; J: TRBJ2-3; length: 14; size: once; D: -; CDR3: CASSLASGTDTQYF; DNA: TGCGCCAGCAGCTTGGCCTCAGGCACAGATACGCAGTATTTT
V: TRBV25-1; J: TRBJ2-7; length: 16; size: -; D: TRBD2; CDR3: CASSEYTELAGPEQYF; DNA: TGTGCCAGCAGTGAATATACGGAACTAGCGGGACCCGAGCAGTACTTC
V: TRBV5-1; J: TRBJ2-7; length: 15; size: -; D: TRBD2; CDR3: CASSPGLASSYEQYF; DNA: TGCGCCAGCAGCCCGGGACTAGCGTCATCCTACGAGCAGTACTTC
V: TRBV7-9; J: TRBJ2-3; length: 14; size: few; D: -; CDR3: CASASRGLTDTQYF; DNA: TGTGCCAGCGCCAGCAGGGGTTTAACAGATACGCAGTATTTT
V: TRBV28; J: TRBJ1-2; length: 14; size: few; D: -; CDR3: CASSPSTGGYGYTF; DNA: TGTGCCAGCAGTCCCTCGACCGGGGGCTATGGCTACACCTTC
V: TRBV5-6; J: TRBJ2-3; length: 15; size: -; D: -; CDR3: CASSLRTTSTDTQYF; DNA: TGTGCCAGCAGCTTGAGGACAACTAGCACAGATACGCAGTATTTT
V: TRBV6-5; J: TRBJ1-2; length: 15; size: -; D: -; CDR3: CASSYSRGGMGGYTF; DNA: TGTGCCAGCAGTTACTCGCGCGGGGGCATGGGGGGCTACACCTTC
V: TRBV6-5; J: TRBJ1-2; length: 13; size: -; D: TRBD1; CDR3: CVTRQGGQKGYTF; DNA: TGTGTGACGCGGCAGGGGGGCCAAAAGGGCTACACCTTC
V: TRBV7-9; J: TRBJ1-4; length: 15; size: few; D: TRBD1; CDR3: CSSSLSQGSAEKLFF; DNA: TGTTCCAGCAGCCTCTCACAGGGGAGTGCTGAAAAACTGTTTTTT
V: TRBV5-1; J: TRBJ2-1; length: 15; size: -; D: TRBD2; CDR3: CASSSNSGSYNEQFF; DNA: TGCGCCAGCAGCTCGAATAGCGGGAGTTACAATGAGCAGTTCTTC